A single sample is the source of the 30 T cell receptor beta chains below, sequenced in a study of blood T cells in healthy people across ages. Through a sample-barcoded 5' primer and a J-beta primer mix, a second PCR was run for roughly 6 to 12 cycles. TCRdb ran MiXCR on the 5' RACE reads and lists one entry per CDR3 protein. The sample shows 1,100,000 or so distinct CDR3 sequences, 45% of them seen only once. Specimen: blood. Receptors originate from a woman aged 55-69 years in good health.

V is TRBV29-1 and J is TRBJ2-5; D is unresolved. The germline gives CDR1 SQVTM, CDR2 ANQGSEA. The CDR3 runs 15 residues. V gave up 4 bases and J gave up 11 bases, with 26 bases separating them. The CDR3 DNA reads as TGCAGCGTTGTAGAGACGGTGAAGCCCTTTAATGAGCAGTACTTC. This codes for CSVVETVKPFNEQYF. The full variable domain, in which reference TRBV29-1 and TRBJ2-5 provide the parts outside the CDR3, is SAVISQKPSRDICQRGTSLTIQCQVDSQVTMMFWYRQQPGQSLTLIATANQGSEATYESGFVIDKFPISRPNLTFSTLTVSNMSPEDSSIYLCSVVETVKPFNEQYFGPGTRLLVL.

The chain combines TRBV28 with TRBJ2-1; tentatively, D is TRBD1 (6 bases). The CDR3 totals 16 residues. V was shortened by 4 bases and J by 8 bases, with 21 bases between the two germline ends. The germline gives CDR1 MDHEN, CDR2 SYDVKM. The CDR3 nucleotides read TGTGCCAGCAGTTACTACTCCACCGCAGGGGACGATGAGCAGTTCTTC. Protein sequence: CASSYYSTAGDDEQFF.

This clonotype was seen a handful of times. This chain uses TRBV4-1 with TRBJ2-7; 10 nucleotides line up with TRBD1. CDR1 MGHRA and CDR2 YSYEKL come from the germline V gene. There are 16 residues in the CDR3. V was clipped by 3 bases and J by 0 bases; unmatched bases: 5. The CDR3 coding sequence is TGCGCCAGCAGCCAGGACAGGGGGATGAACTCCTACGAGCAGTACTTC. As protein: CASSQDRGMNSYEQYF.

Regarding this clonotype: The junction departs from germline at one end; a sequencing error may be responsible. The chain has TRBV10-3 and TRBJ2-2, with D perhaps assigned TRBD1 or TRBD2 (5 bases each). The CDR3 runs to 15 residues. Germline lookup yields CDR1 ENHRY and CDR2 SYGVKD. CDR3 in DNA: TGTGCCATCAGTCGAGAGTCAGGGAACACCGGGGAGTTGTTTTTT. It specifies CAISRESGNTGELFF.

This clonotype was counted a single time. The junction differs from germline at one of its ends, possibly a read error. The chain uses TRBV18 and TRBJ2-1; 7 positions match TRBD1. The CDR3 extends over 13 amino acids. Per the germline V gene, CDR1 is KGHSH and CDR2 is LQKENI. The CDR3 protein is CASSRGIYNERFF. The CDR3 region has the DNA TGTGCCAGCTCCAGGGGGATCTACAATGAGCGGTTCTTC.

The chain joins TRBV6-6 to TRBJ1-2, with D unresolved. Deletions cut 6 bases from V and 4 bases from J, with 18 bases between. The germline V gene encodes CDR1 MNHNY and CDR2 SVGAGI (reference sequence). The length of the CDR3 is 15 residues. CDR3 sequence (DNA): TGTGCCAGCAGCTATCGGGCAGCTTCTAGCTATGGCTACACCTTC. Translation gives CASSYRAASSYGYTF.

This clonotype was picked up a small number of times. The rearrangement uses TRBV11-1 and TRBJ2-1; TRBD2 aligns across 13 bases. The CDR3 runs to 19 residues. From germline, CDR1 is SGHAT and CDR2 FQDESV (reference sequence). The V segment lost 4 bases and the J segment 4 bases; nucleotides outside the gene matches: 13. As DNA, the CDR3 is TGTGCCAGCAGCTCACCTCGGGGACTAGCGGGAAGACAATACAATGAGCAGTTCTTC. It is translated as CASSSPRGLAGRQYNEQFF.

The table lists this clonotype with a few counts. V usage is TRBV20-1 and J usage is TRBJ2-7; 11 bases are a match to TRBD2. This CDR3 comprises 16 residues. CDR1 and CDR2 (germline): DFQATT, SNEGSKA (reference sequence). Losses at the gene ends were 0 bases for V and 4 bases for J; bases not matched to a gene: 8. The CDR3 DNA is TGCAGTGCTAGAGAGCAACTAGCGGGAGTAGGATACGAGCAGTACTTC. Residues: CSAREQLAGVGYEQYF.

Concerning this clonotype itself: Being one base from a much bigger clone, this may be a read error. The V call is TRBV29-1, the J call TRBJ2-1; D is ambiguous. The CDR3 length is 10 residues. CDR1 SQVTM and CDR2 ANQGSEA come from the germline V gene. CDR3: CSVDHKEQFF. In DNA form, the CDR3 reads TGCAGCGTTGACCACAAGGAGCAGTTCTTC.

The chain is built from TRBV20-1 and TRBJ2-3; 7 bases fit TRBD2. Per germline, CDR1 DFQATT and CDR2 SNEGSKA (reference sequence). The CDR3 is 15 residues long. V dropped 1 base and J dropped 2; count of bases not matched to a gene: 6. The CDR3 sequence is CSARVAGLYTDTQYF. The CDR3 DNA follows: TGCAGTGCTAGAGTCGCGGGACTATACACAGATACGCAGTATTTT.

The V gene is TRBV2, the J gene TRBJ2-7; D ambiguous. The V end was cut by 3 bases, the J end by 0 bases, with 6 bases between. Looked up from germline, CDR1 is SNHLY and CDR2 is FYNNEI. There are 13 residues in the CDR3. In DNA form, the CDR3 reads TGTGCCAGCAGTGAGAACAGCTCCTACGAGCAGTACTTC. Its protein is CASSENSSYEQYF.

This clonotype was found many times. The chain recombines TRBV20-1 with TRBJ2-5, with D maybe TRBD2 (6 bases). Germline CDR1 reads DFQATT; CDR2 reads SNEGSKA (reference sequence). This CDR3 contains 12 residues. The V end was cut by 2 bases, the J end by 5 bases, with 9 bases between. The CDR3: CSARHRGETQYF. CDR3 DNA: TGCAGTGCTAGACATCGGGGGGAGACCCAGTACTTC.

This clonotype was counted between two and nine times. This chain uses TRBV6-1 with TRBJ2-1; possible D gene TRBD2, 6 bases. Trimming took 2 bases from V and 0 from J, leaving 8 bases between them. The CDR3 sequence is 15 residues long. Germline assignment: CDR1 MNHNS and CDR2 SASEGT. This chain's CDR3 is CASSERGSSYNEQFF. Written as DNA, the CDR3 is TGTGCCAGCAGTGAACGGGGGAGCTCCTACAATGAGCAGTTCTTC.

The rearrangement joins TRBV9 to TRBJ2-3, with a possible D match to TRBD1 (6 bases). The germline gives CDR1 SGDLS, CDR2 YYNGEE. V was trimmed by 3 bases and J by 0 bases, leaving 11 bases between them. The length of the CDR3 is 15 residues. Here the CDR3 DNA reads TGTGCCAGCAGCGCAGGGGACACCAGCACAGATACGCAGTATTTT. Translating it yields CASSAGDTSTDTQYF.

This clonotype was seen a few times. This rearrangement joins TRBV11-2 to TRBJ2-3; the D is unclear. Trimming took 0 bases from V and 2 from J, leaving 6 bases between them. The CDR3 loop spans 14 amino acids. Per the germline V gene, CDR1 is SGHAT and CDR2 is FQNNGV. CDR3 in amino acids: CASSLDRHTDTQYF. The CDR3 DNA sequence: TGTGCCAGCAGCTTAGACAGGCACACAGATACGCAGTATTTT.

The chain uses TRBV20-1 and TRBJ2-5; 9 nucleotides line up with TRBD1. The J call is doubtful: the DNA matches TRBJ2-7 better. CDR3 size: 15 residues. CDR1 and CDR2 (germline): DFQATT, SNEGSKA (reference sequence). The CDR3 loop is CSASEVDRGSSEQYF. DNA for the CDR3: TGCAGTGCTAGCGAGGTGGACAGGGGAAGCTCCGAGCAGTACTTC.

This chain uses TRBV14 with TRBJ2-5; 8 nucleotides match TRBD2. J was trimmed by 2 bases and V by 4 bases; bases with no gene match: 3. The V gene's germline CDR1 is SGHDN and CDR2 FVKESK. This CDR3 spans 14 amino acids. CDR3 coding DNA: TGTGCCAGCAGCCGGCGGGAGGCTCAAGAGACCCAGTACTTC. Its translation is CASSRREAQETQYF. The full variable domain, with the rest looked up from reference TRBV14 and TRBJ2-5, is EAGVTQFPSHSVIEKGQTVTLRCDPISGHDNLYWYRRVMGKEIKFLLHFVKESKQDESGMPNNRFLAERTGGTYSTLKVQPAELEDSGVYFCASSRREAQETQYFGPGTRLLVL.

As for this clonotype: The junction differs from germline at one of its ends, possibly a read error. The CDR3 DNA is TGTGCCATCAGTGGCGGCTCCGACGAGCAGTACTTC. Its protein is CAISGGSDEQYF. The chain couples TRBV10-3 to TRBJ2-7; D gene ambiguous. This CDR3 has 12 residues. The germline V gene encodes CDR1 ENHRY and CDR2 SYGVKD.

The V and J genes are TRBV4-1 and TRBJ2-1, with D perhaps being TRBD1 or TRBD2 (5 bases each). Germline V gives CDR1 MGHRA, CDR2 YSYEKL. The CDR3 is 14 amino acids. V was clipped by 3 bases and J by 9 bases, with 15 bases between them. This CDR3 is CASSHQSRESEQFF. The DNA for the CDR3 is TGCGCCAGCAGCCACCAGAGCAGGGAGAGTGAGCAGTTCTTC.

The chain links TRBV28 to TRBJ1-5; D is undetermined. V lost 1 base to trimming and J lost 9 bases, with 7 bases between them. The CDR3 sequence is 12 residues long. The germline gives CDR1 MDHEN, CDR2 SYDVKM. CDR3 region: CASSLSLSPQHF. CDR3 sequence (DNA): TGTGCCAGCAGTTTATCCCTCTCGCCCCAGCATTTT.

The table lists this clonotype with a count of one. The rearrangement uses TRBV15 and TRBJ2-4, with D tentatively TRBD2 (6 bases). In germline, CDR1 is LNHNV, CDR2 YYDKDF (reference sequence). The CDR3 is made up of 14 amino acids. Trimming took off 3 bases at V and 6 bases at J, with 12 bases between the two ends. CDR3 DNA: TGTGCCACCAGCAGCGGGGGATCCGGAAACATTCAGTACTTC. Translation: CATSSGGSGNIQYF.

This clonotype has only a few counts. V is TRBV3-1 and J is TRBJ2-7, with 13 bases that match TRBD2. The CDR3 consists of 17 residues. The J segment lost 2 bases and the V segment lost 1 base, leaving 5 bases of the junction unmatched. Germline V gene data show CDR1 as LGHDT and CDR2 as YNNKEL (reference sequence). The CDR3 coding sequence is TGTGCCAGCAGCCAAGGGACTAGCGGGAGTAGGGCCTACGAGCAGTACTTC. Translating gives CASSQGTSGSRAYEQYF.

This rearrangement joins TRBV20-1 to TRBJ2-7; 7 bases map to TRBD1. Losses at the gene ends were 1 base for V and 1 base for J; bases not matched to a gene: 7. Germline CDR1 is DFQATT and CDR2 is SNEGSKA (reference sequence). The CDR3 has 15 residues. This chain's CDR3 is CSARGRDRGSYEQYF. In nucleotides, the CDR3 is TGCAGTGCTAGAGGCCGGGACAGAGGATCCTACGAGCAGTACTTC.

This clonotype was seen a handful of times. The genes are TRBV29-1 and TRBJ2-7, with 7 bases identical to TRBD1. The CDR3 covers 13 residues. CDR1 and CDR2 from the germline V gene are SQVTM and ANQGSEA. V was clipped by 7 bases and J by 3 bases; unmatched bases: 9. The CDR3 region has the DNA TGCAGCGCCACCGGGACAGTCCTCTACGAGCAGTACTTC. Translating gives CSATGTVLYEQYF.

The chain is built from TRBV3-1 and TRBJ2-1, with 7 positions matching TRBD1. This CDR3 contains 14 residues. Germline CDR1 is LGHDT and CDR2 is YNNKEL (reference sequence). J gave up 10 bases and V 4 bases, and 10 bases lay outside the gene matches. The CDR3 bases are TGTGCCAGCAGCCGGTCGGACAGGTCGAGGGAGCAGTTCTTC. This translates into CASSRSDRSREQFF.

The chain combines TRBV7-2 with TRBJ2-7; 10 positions match TRBD1. CDR1 is SGHTA, CDR2 FQGNSA, per germline. Trimming cost V 0 bases and J 8 bases; bases outside gene matches: 7. The CDR3 spans 15 residues. The CDR3 sequence: CASSLARDRGQKQYF. DNA of the CDR3: TGTGCCAGCAGCTTAGCTCGTGACAGGGGGCAGAAGCAGTACTTC. The variable domain in full, completed from reference TRBV7-2 and TRBJ2-7, reads GAGVSQSPSNKVTEKGKDVELRCDPISGHTALYWYRQSLGQGLEFLIYFQGNSAPDKSGLPSDRFSAERTGGSVSTLTIQRTQQEDSAVYLCASSLARDRGQKQYFGPGTRLTVT.

This clonotype has at least ten counts. The rearrangement links TRBV20-1 to TRBJ2-7, with 11 bases lining up with TRBD2. Germline-derived CDR1 and CDR2 are DFQATT and SNEGSKA (reference sequence). The CDR3 contains 13 residues. The J segment lost 2 bases and the V segment lost 3 bases, leaving 0 bases of the junction unmatched. The CDR3 region is CSARTSGTYEQYF. The CDR3 nucleotides read TGCAGTGCTAGGACTAGCGGGACCTACGAGCAGTACTTC.

The rearrangement links TRBV7-9 to TRBJ2-5, with D perhaps TRBD2 (5 bases). This CDR3 comprises 14 residues. The germline CDR1 and CDR2 sequences are SEHNR and FQNEAQ (reference sequence). Trimming cost V 2 bases and J 1 base, with 8 bases left between them. CDR3 nucleotide sequence: TGTGCCAGCAGCTTACACGGGGTCCAAGAGACCCAGTACTTC. Its protein product is CASSLHGVQETQYF.

This clonotype turned up a few times. The chain links TRBV12-3 or TRBV12-4 to TRBJ2-7; D may correspond to TRBD1 or TRBD2 (6 bases each). The CDR3 length is 14 residues. Trimming removed 5 bases from V and 9 bases from J, with 20 bases in between. The CDR3 protein is CASSASGAVRGQYF. In DNA, the CDR3 is TGTGCCAGCAGTGCGTCGGGGGCCGTCCGGGGGCAGTACTTC.

This clonotype occurred a few times. The rearrangement uses TRBV28 and TRBJ2-6; D uncertain. The CDR3 is 15 amino acids. Germline V gene lookup returns CDR1 MDHEN and CDR2 SYDVKM. Trimming left V 7 bases short and J 1 base short, with 11 bases between. DNA of the CDR3: TGTGCCAGCACGCAGAGTGGATCTGGGGCCAACGTCCTGACTTTC. This translates into CASTQSGSGANVLTF.